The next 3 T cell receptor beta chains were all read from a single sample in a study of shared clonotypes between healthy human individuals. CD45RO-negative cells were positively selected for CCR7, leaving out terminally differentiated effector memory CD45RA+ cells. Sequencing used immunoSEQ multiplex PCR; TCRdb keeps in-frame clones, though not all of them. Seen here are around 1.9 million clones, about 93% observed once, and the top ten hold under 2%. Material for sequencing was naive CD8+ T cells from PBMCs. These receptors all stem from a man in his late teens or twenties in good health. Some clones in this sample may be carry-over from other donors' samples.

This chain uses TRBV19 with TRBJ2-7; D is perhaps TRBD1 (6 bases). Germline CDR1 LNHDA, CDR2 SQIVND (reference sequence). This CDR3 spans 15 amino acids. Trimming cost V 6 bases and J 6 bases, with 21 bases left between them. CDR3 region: CASRGEGQPFFEQYF. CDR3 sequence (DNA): TGTGCCAGTAGGGGGGAAGGACAGCCTTTTTTCGAGCAGTACTTC.

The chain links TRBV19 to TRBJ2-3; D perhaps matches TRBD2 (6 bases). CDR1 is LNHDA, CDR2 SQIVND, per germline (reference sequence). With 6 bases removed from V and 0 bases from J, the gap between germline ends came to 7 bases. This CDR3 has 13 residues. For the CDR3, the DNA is TGTGCCAGTAGACGGGGGAGCACAGATACGCAGTATTTT. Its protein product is CASRRGSTDTQYF.

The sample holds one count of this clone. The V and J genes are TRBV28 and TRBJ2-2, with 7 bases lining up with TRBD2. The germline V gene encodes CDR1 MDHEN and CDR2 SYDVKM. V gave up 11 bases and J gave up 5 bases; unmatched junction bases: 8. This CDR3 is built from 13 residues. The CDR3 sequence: CAGGEGSTGELFF. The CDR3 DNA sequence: TGTGCCGGAGGGGAGGGCTCGACCGGGGAGCTGTTTTTT.